Described below is a single T cell receptor beta chain sequence and its context. Its matching antigen is unknown. Genomic DNA provided the template from which TCR beta VDJ and CDR3 profiles were obtained. TCRdb redid the calling of the reads with MiXCR, one entry per CDR3 protein. The data show 200,000 to 250,000 distinct CDR3 sequences, less than 75% seen once. This CDR3 contains 15 residues. Looked up from germline, CDR1 is SNHLY and CDR2 is FYNNEI. V lost 5 bases and J lost 1, with 9 bases in between. This entry is derived from a study of CD8+CD57+ T cells in acquired aplastic anemia. Overall study context: On average, sorted CD4+ and CD8+ cells gave about 2.9 ug of DNA.

The sequenced patients had an expansion of CD8+CD57+ cells seen by flow cytometry. Patients were untreated when blood was sampled. Broader study findings: A significant difference in CD8+ Simpson's diversity between patients and controls was not found. Patients and controls were found to share twenty-nine CD8+ CDR3 sequences.

The J gene is TRBJ2-6, the V gene TRBV2; TRBD1 might be the D (5 bases). This TCR was recovered from a human donor with aplastic anemia. The sample comprised sorted CD4+, CD8+, or CD8+CD57+ T cells (not recorded which) from PBMCs. CDR3 DNA: TGTGCCAGCAGTTCGTCAGGGTCTGGGGCCAACGTCCTGACTTTC. As protein: CASSSSGSGANVLTF.